A few counts support the clone carrying this T cell receptor (beta chain). Its cognate antigen is unknown. This sample was included in a study of T cells after yellow fever vaccination. Template switching with 5'RACE generated the TCR cDNA and added a universal primer site and UMIs. A single record per CDR3 protein comes from TCRdb applying MiXCR to the 5' RACE reads. Counted here are roughly 310,000 distinct CDR3 sequences, around 3.6% occurring once; the ten biggest clones make up roughly a quarter. Regarding the study as a whole: Post-booster samples contained most primary-vaccination clones (approximately 96% CD4, roughly 88% CD8). The CD4 compartment and the CD8 compartment contained a small share of clonotypes in common.

After removal of 7 bases from V and 2 bases from J, the junction contained 7 bases not matched to a gene. The germline V gene has CDR1 LGHNA and CDR2 YNFKEQ. The CDR3 sequence is 15 residues long. The material sequenced was PBMCs, taken on the day of the yellow fever booster vaccination. This rearrangement joins TRBV4-2 to TRBJ2-2; 7 nucleotides agree with TRBD1. The clonotype was recovered from a man aged 18 to 35 who received the YFV17D yellow fever vaccine. CDR3 amino acids: CASTGTDANTGELFF. CDR3 nucleotides: TGTGCCAGCACCGGGACAGATGCAAACACCGGGGAGCTGTTTTTT.